Presented here are 5 T cell receptor beta chains from one specimen sequenced in a study of blood T cell repertoires in COVID-19. Here immunoSEQ multiplex PCR was the method, and the copy in TCRdb shows in-frame clones only, minus some. The table records about 210,000 clones, about four fifths of them present only once. Sequenced input: peripheral blood. The receptor source for this set is a woman between 35 and 50 years old with acute or convalescent COVID-19.

The chain uses TRBV29-1 and TRBJ2-5; D may be TRBD2 (5 bases). Germline V gene lookup returns CDR1 SQVTM and CDR2 ANQGSEA. With 3 bases removed from V and 4 bases from J, the gap between germline ends came to 24 bases. The CDR3 is made up of 17 amino acids. For the CDR3, the DNA is TGCAGCGTTGATTTTCATCGACGGACTGTGATTCGAGAGACCCAGTACTTC. Its translation: CSVDFHRRTVIRETQYF. The variable domain in full, with the rest retrieved from reference TRBV29-1 and TRBJ2-5, is SAVISQKPSRDICQRGTSLTIQCQVDSQVTMMFWYRQQPGQSLTLIATANQGSEATYESGFVIDKFPISRPNLTFSTLTVSNMSPEDSSIYLCSVDFHRRTVIRETQYFGPGTRLLVL.

The J gene is TRBJ2-2, the V gene TRBV2; 12 bases align to TRBD2. The CDR3 has 16 amino acids. Germline CDR1 reads SNHLY; CDR2 reads FYNNEI. The J segment lost 3 bases and the V segment lost 3 bases, leaving 2 bases of the junction unmatched. As DNA, the CDR3 is TGTGCCAGCAGTGAGACTAGCGGGGGTGACACCGGGGAGCTGTTTTTT. The encoded protein is CASSETSGGDTGELFF.

The rearrangement links TRBV29-1 to TRBJ1-1; a weak D match, TRBD1 (6 bases). The CDR3 has 14 residues. Germline CDR1 SQVTM, CDR2 ANQGSEA. V was trimmed by 7 bases and J by 0 bases, leaving 15 bases between them. CDR3 sequence reads: CSAIGGGMNTEAFF. The CDR3 region has the DNA TGCAGCGCGATCGGGGGGGGCATGAACACTGAAGCTTTCTTT.

The chain recombines TRBV9 with TRBJ2-7; 12 nucleotides align to TRBD2. The length of the CDR3 is 14 residues. V lost 4 bases, J lost 4 bases, and 3 bases stayed unmatched. Per the germline V gene, CDR1 is SGDLS and CDR2 is YYNGEE. The CDR3 loop reads CASSRTSGVYEQYF. In DNA form, the CDR3 reads TGTGCCAGCAGCAGGACTAGCGGGGTATACGAGCAGTACTTC.

The chain recombines TRBV14 with TRBJ1-2, with 8 bases that match TRBD1. The germline V gene encodes CDR1 SGHDN and CDR2 FVKESK. After removal of 1 base from V and 8 bases from J, the junction contained 9 bases not matched to a gene. CDR3 length equals 15 residues. This chain's CDR3 is CASSQARTGMRGYTF. The CDR3 nucleotides are TGTGCCAGCAGCCAAGCACGGACAGGGATGAGGGGCTACACCTTC.